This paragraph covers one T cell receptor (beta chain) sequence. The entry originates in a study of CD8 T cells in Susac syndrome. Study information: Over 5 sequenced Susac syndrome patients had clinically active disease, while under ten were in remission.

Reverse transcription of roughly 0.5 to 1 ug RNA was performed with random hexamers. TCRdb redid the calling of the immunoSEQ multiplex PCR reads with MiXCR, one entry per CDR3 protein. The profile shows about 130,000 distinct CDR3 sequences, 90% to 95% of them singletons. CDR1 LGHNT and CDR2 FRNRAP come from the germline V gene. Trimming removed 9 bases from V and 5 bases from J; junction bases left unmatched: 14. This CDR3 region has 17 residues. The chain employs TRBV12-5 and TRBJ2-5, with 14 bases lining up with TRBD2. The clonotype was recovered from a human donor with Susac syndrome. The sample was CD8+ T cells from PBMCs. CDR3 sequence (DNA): TGTGCTAGCGGCGGGACTAGCGGGGGCTCTTTGGCGGAGACCCAGTACTTC. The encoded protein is CASGGTSGGSLAETQYF.